Below, 6 T cell receptor beta chains from the same sample are listed, as sequenced in a study of blood T cell repertoires in COVID-19. Clones were sequenced by immunoSEQ multiplex PCR, and TCRdb holds only the in-frame ones, with some missing. In the table there are some 330,000 clones, more than 85% of which are singletons. Source material: PBMCs or T cells enriched from blood (not recorded which). These TCRs come from a woman under 40 who had recovered from COVID-19.

This clone showed up just once. V usage is TRBV9 and J usage is TRBJ1-2; 8 bases align to TRBD1. Trimming took 2 bases from V and 2 from J; bases not matched to a gene: 5. The length of the CDR3 is 15 residues. From germline, CDR1 is SGDLS and CDR2 YYNGEE. CDR3 coding DNA: TGTGCCAGCAGCGTTGGTGGACAGGGCAACTATGGCTACACCTTC. Amino acid sequence: CASSVGGQGNYGYTF.

V and J are TRBV27 and TRBJ2-2, with TRBD1 as a possible D gene (5 bases). CDR1 is MNHEY, CDR2 SMNVEV, per germline (reference sequence). CDR3 length: 13 residues. With 2 bases removed from V and 7 bases from J, the gap between germline ends came to 8 bases. In DNA, the CDR3 is TGTGCCAGCAGTTTAAAGGGGAACGGGGAGCTGTTTTTT. This translates into CASSLKGNGELFF.

V gene TRBV3-1 (or the pseudogene TRBV3-2) combines with J gene TRBJ1-1, with a weak D call TRBD1 (5 bases). V lost 1 base to trimming and J lost 10 bases, with 10 bases between them. This CDR3 contains 12 residues. Germline CDR1 is LGHDT and CDR2 is YNNKEL (reference sequence). The CDR3 DNA is TGTGCCAGCAGCCAAGTGGGGGGAATAGCTTTCTTT. Translating it yields CASSQVGGIAFF.

The gene calls are TRBV19 and TRBJ1-4; D possibly corresponds to TRBD1 (5 bases). Germline lookup yields CDR1 LNHDA and CDR2 SQIVND (reference sequence). The V gene lost 10 bases and the J gene lost 4 bases, with 13 bases spanning the gap. CDR3 length: 13 residues. The CDR3 is CATSRGYNEKLFF. For the CDR3, the DNA is TGTGCCACGAGTCGGGGGTATAATGAAAAACTGTTTTTT. The variable domain in full, with the rest retrieved from reference TRBV19 and TRBJ1-4, is DGGITQSPKYLFRKEGQNVTLSCEQNLNHDAMYWYRQDPGQGLRLIYYSQIVNDFQKGDIAEGYSVSREKKESFPLTVTSAQKNPTAFYLCATSRGYNEKLFFGSGTQLSVL.

The chain joins TRBV2 to TRBJ2-7, with D possibly being TRBD2 (6 bases). Trimming took off 4 bases at V and 7 bases at J, with 11 bases between the two ends. This CDR3 spans 12 amino acids. Germline-derived CDR1 and CDR2 are SNHLY and FYNNEI. The CDR3 is CASSVRRGEQYF. In nucleotides, the CDR3 is TGTGCCAGCAGTGTTAGGAGGGGAGAGCAGTACTTC.

The rearrangement joins TRBV28 to TRBJ2-7; TRBD2 aligns across 9 bases. Germline CDR1 is MDHEN and CDR2 is SYDVKM. The CDR3 extends over 15 amino acids. The ends lost 4 bases at V and 5 bases at J; junction bases unmatched: 9. The CDR3 loop is CASSSVGLAGDEQYF. CDR3 in DNA: TGTGCCAGCAGTTCTGTGGGACTAGCTGGCGACGAGCAGTACTTC.